This T cell receptor (beta chain) originates from a study of response to subunit inactivated influenza vaccine (dated by TCRdb to 2017 to 2018). Context from the whole study: Deep quantitative T cell receptor repertoire profiling was used in the study to track responses to a trivalent subunit inactivated influenza vaccine. Paper-wide results and their limitations: According to the authors, only a limited number of new T cells may be recruited by each seasonal influenza vaccination.

On this clonotype: What antigen it recognizes has not been identified. Per-base qualities were not stored, and no clone one base away is much larger.

The CDR3 numbers 16 residues from cysteine through phenylalanine. The entry retains the CDR3 DNA only, 48 bases that are in frame from base 1. V is pared back by 6 bases and J by 7 bases, with 25 bases lying between the germline termini. From a lookup of the germline V gene (reference sequence), CDR1 and CDR2 are DFQATT and SNEGSKA. Library creation used RT-PCR. The sample was run on an Illumina HiSeq 2500. TCRdb reprocessed the public reads (quality trimming at Q25 with fastp, clone calling with MiXCR) and kept in-frame beta chains. Each CDR3 protein appears once, grouped with its most common genes and DNA. For this sample the table gives 860,000 or so distinct CDR3 sequences, of which around 21% were detected only once. The ten biggest clones cover approximately 10% of the sample.

The sequence joins TRBV20-1 to TRBJ2-1; TRBD2 might be the D gene, on 5 matching bases. This clonotype was sampled from a man over 45 who received an inactivated influenza vaccine. Donor details come from another sample of the same person, matched by shared clones. The sample was PBMCs from blood, taken 4 to 6 days after vaccination. The sequence in DNA is TGCAGTGCATCCACCTCTAGGCGGAGGTCCGGTAATGAGCAGTTCTTC. Its protein reads: CSASTSRRRSGNEQFF.